The clone carrying this TCR beta chain has just a few counts. The data are from a study of tumour-infiltrating T cells in Burkitt lymphoma. Study at large: Productive clonality predicted overall and progression-free survival.

Repertoires were generated with immunoSEQ multiplex PCR, while TCRdb's copy carries only in-frame clones and drops some. The table has about 7,100 clones, approximately 18% seen once. Germline V gene sequence: CDR1 SEHNR, CDR2 FQNEAQ (reference sequence). This CDR3 is 15 amino acids long. J lost 2 bases, V lost 5 bases, and 8 bases had no gene match. This clonotype originated in a human donor with diffuse large B-cell lymphoma. Input material: tumor tissue. The gene calls are TRBV7-9 and TRBJ2-7; 8 positions match TRBD2. Here the CDR3 reads CASSPSTSEAYEQYF. DNA of the CDR3: TGTGCCAGCAGCCCATCGACTAGCGAGGCCTACGAGCAGTACTTC.